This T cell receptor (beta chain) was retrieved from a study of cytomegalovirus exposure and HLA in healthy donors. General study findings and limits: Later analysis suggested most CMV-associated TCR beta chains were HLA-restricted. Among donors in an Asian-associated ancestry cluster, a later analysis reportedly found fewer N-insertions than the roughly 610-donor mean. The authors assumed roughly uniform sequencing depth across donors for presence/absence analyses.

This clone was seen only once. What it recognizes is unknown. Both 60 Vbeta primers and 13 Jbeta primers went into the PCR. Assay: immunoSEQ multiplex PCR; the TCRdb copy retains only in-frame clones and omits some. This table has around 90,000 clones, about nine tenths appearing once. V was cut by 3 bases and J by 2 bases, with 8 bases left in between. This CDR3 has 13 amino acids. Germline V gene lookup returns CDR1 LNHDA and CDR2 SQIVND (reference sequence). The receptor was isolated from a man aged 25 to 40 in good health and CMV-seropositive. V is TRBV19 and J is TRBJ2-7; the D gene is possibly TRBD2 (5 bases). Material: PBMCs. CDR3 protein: CASSIGLPYEQYF. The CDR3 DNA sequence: TGTGCCAGTAGTATTGGACTGCCCTACGAGCAGTACTTC.